What follows describes a single TCR beta chain. What it binds is not known. The source of the sample is a study of T cell responses to AZD1222 COVID-19 vaccine. General study points: With two AZD1222 doses given, Spike-specific TCR breadth and depth both rose. At baseline, seropositivity was found in only a handful of AZD1222 recipients. White British donors predominated, females outnumbered males, and clonal diversity was possibly underestimated. Spike-wide vaccine-associated CD4 TCRs dominated at 160-218 and 743-854.

Using immunoSEQ multiplex PCR, the repertoire was profiled, and TCRdb retains in-frame clones only, with some absent. The sample lists 150,000 to 160,000 clones; about nine tenths were seen once. V lost 4 bases, J lost 3 bases, and 21 bases stayed unmatched. The CDR3 covers 21 residues. Germline V lookup: CDR1 ENHRY, CDR2 SYGVKD. The sequence was collected from an adult in good health. The chain has TRBV10-3 and TRBJ2-7; 13 bases match TRBD2. Sequenced here: peripheral blood, sampled on day 0 of AZD1222 vaccination. In DNA, the CDR3 is TGTGCCATCAGTGGGGTGGGACAGGGGAGACTAGCGGGAGGCCGCAGCTACGAGCAGTACTTC. This codes for CAISGVGQGRLAGGRSYEQYF.